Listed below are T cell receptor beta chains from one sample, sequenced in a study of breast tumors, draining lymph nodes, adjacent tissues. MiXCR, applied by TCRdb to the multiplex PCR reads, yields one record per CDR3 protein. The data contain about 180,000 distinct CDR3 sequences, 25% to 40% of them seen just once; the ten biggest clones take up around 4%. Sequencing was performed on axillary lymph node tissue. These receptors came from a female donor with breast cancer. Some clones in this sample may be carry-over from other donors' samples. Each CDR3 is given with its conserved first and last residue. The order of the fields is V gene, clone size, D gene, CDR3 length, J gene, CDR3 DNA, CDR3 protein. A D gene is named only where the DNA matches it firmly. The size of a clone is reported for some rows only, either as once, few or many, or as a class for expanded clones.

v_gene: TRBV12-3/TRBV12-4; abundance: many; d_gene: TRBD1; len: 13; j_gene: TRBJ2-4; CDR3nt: TGTGCCAGCAGTTTGGGACAGTTAAACATTCAGTACTTC; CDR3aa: CASSLGQLNIQYF
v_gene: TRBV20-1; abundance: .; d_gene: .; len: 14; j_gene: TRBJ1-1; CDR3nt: TGCAGTGCTAGAGGGGGGAGGGGAGACACTGAAGCTTTCTTT; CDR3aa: CSARGGRGDTEAFF
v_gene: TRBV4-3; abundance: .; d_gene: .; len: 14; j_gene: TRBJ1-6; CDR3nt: TGCGCCAGCAGCCAAGATTCCGCCGGGTCACCCCTCCACTTT; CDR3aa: CASSQDSAGSPLHF
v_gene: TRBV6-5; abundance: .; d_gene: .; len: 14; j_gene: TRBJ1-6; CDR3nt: TGTGCCATCAGAGACACATACGATAATTCACCCCTCCACTTT; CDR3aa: CAIRDTYDNSPLHF
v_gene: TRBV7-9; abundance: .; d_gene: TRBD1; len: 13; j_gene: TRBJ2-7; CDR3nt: TGTGCCAGCAGCTTACGGACAGGGCTCGAGCAGTACTTC; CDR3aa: CASSLRTGLEQYF
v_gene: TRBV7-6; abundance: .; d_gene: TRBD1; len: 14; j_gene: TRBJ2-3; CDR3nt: TGTGCCAGCAGCCCCCGGGACAGTAGCAATGAGCAGTATTTT; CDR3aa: CASSPRDSSNEQYF
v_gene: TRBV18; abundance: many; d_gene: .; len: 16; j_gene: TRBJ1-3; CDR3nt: TGTGCCAGCTCACCGGACGCAGCCCTCTCTGGAAACACCATATATTTT; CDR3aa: CASSPDAALSGNTIYF
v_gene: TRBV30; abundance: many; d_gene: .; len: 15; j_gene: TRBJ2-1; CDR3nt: TGTGCCTGGAGGCCAGGGGAGGGTCATTACAATGAGCAGTTCTTC; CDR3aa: CAWRPGEGHYNEQFF
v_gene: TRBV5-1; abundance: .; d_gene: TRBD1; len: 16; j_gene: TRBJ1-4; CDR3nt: TGCGCCAGCAGCCTGGGGGACAGTCCAACCAATAAAAAACTGTTTTTT; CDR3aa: CASSLGDSPTNKKLFF
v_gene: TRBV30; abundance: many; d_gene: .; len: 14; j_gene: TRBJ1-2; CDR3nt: TGTGCCTGGAGTGTATTCCGGGGTAGCTATGGCTACACCTTC; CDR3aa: CAWSVFRGSYGYTF
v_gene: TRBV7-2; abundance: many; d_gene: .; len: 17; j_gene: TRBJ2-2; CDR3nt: TGTGCCAGCAACCCCTTAGGGGGATGGGTGGACACCGGGGAGCTGTTTTTT; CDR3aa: CASNPLGGWVDTGELFF
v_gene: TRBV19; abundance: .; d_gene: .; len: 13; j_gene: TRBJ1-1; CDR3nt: TGTGCCAGTAGTCAGGCATTGGGAACTGAAGCTTTCTTT; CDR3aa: CASSQALGTEAFF